This is a list of T cell receptor beta chains from one sample in a study of T-cell memory formation after mild COVID-19. TCRdb re-analysed the 5' RACE reads in MiXCR, keeping a single row per CDR3 protein. The profile shows about half a million distinct CDR3 sequences, roughly 20% of them singletons. The sample was PBMCs or a T cell subset sorted from them (not recorded which). All receptors come from an adult woman who had mild COVID-19 (a few samples of this study predate the infection). Cell type and time point are not known. Both conserved end residues are part of each CDR3. Each record gives: J gene, V gene, clone size, D gene, CDR3 DNA, CDR3 protein. A D gene is named only where the DNA matches it firmly. Size is stated for part of the rows, as once, few or many counts, or as a class when the clone is expanded.

TRBJ1-4 | TRBV5-1 | NA | NA | TGCGCCAGCAGCTTGGCAGACCCAACTAATGAAAAACTGTTTTTT | CASSLADPTNEKLFF
TRBJ2-5 | TRBV29-1 | NA | NA | TGCAGCGTTGGACGTCGCCAAGAGACCCAGTACTTC | CSVGRRQETQYF
TRBJ2-2 | TRBV13 | NA | TRBD2 | TGTGCCAGCAGCCGACCCACAGGACTAGCGGGGACCGGGGAGCTGTTTTTT | CASSRPTGLAGTGELFF
TRBJ2-7 | TRBV3-1 | few | TRBD1 | TGTGCCAGCAGCCCCCCCGGAGGACAGGGGTCCTACGAGCAGTACTTC | CASSPPGGQGSYEQYF
TRBJ1-6 | TRBV21-1 | few | NA | TGTGCCAGCAGCGAGGACGGCCCAGGCTTCCACTTT | CASSEDGPGFHF
TRBJ1-1 | TRBV5-6 | few | TRBD1 | TGTGCCAGCAGCAAAACCCCGGGACAGGGGAACACTGAAGCTTTCTTT | CASSKTPGQGNTEAFF
TRBJ2-7 | TRBV12-3/TRBV12-4 | few | TRBD1 | TGTGCCAGCAGTTACCGGACAGGAGCCTACGAGCAGTACTTC | CASSYRTGAYEQYF
TRBJ1-2 | TRBV15 | NA | TRBD1 | TGTGCCACCAGCTATGGGGACAGGAACTATGGCTACACCTTC | CATSYGDRNYGYTF
TRBJ2-7 | TRBV2 | few | NA | TGTGCCAGCAGCCGCCGGGAGCGGCCGAGCTCCTACGAGCAGTACTTC | CASSRRERPSSYEQYF
TRBJ2-7 | TRBV27 | few | TRBD2 | TGTGCCAGCAGTTATCAGGGGACTAGCGGGAGCTACGAGCAGTACTTC | CASSYQGTSGSYEQYF
TRBJ2-1 | TRBV9 | few | TRBD2 | TGTGCCAGCAGCGTAGGGACTAGCGGACCGAGTAATGAGCAGTTCTTC | CASSVGTSGPSNEQFF
TRBJ1-1 | TRBV6-5 | few | NA | TGTGCCAGCAGTTATTCGTTGAGGAGTGTGAACACTGAAGCTTTCTTT | CASSYSLRSVNTEAFF
TRBJ1-5 | TRBV12-3/TRBV12-4 | NA | NA | TGTGCCAGCAGTTCCCGACAGAAGCAGCCCCAGCATTTT | CASSSRQKQPQHF
TRBJ2-1 | TRBV12-3/TRBV12-4 | NA | NA | TGTGCCAGCAGTTTACGGCAGGGGCATGAGCAGTTCTTC | CASSLRQGHEQFF
TRBJ2-7 | TRBV6-1 | NA | NA | TGTGCCAGCAGTGAGTCGCGGGGTAGAGGGTACGAGCAGTACTTC | CASSESRGRGYEQYF
TRBJ2-3 | TRBV11-3 | NA | NA | TGTGCCAGCAGCTTAGGAGGTGGGGACACAGATACGCAGTATTTT | CASSLGGGDTDTQYF
TRBJ2-5 | TRBV9 | few | TRBD1 | TGTGCCAGCAGCCCTCAAGCGGGACAGGGGGCATTGGAGACCCAGTACTTC | CASSPQAGQGALETQYF